This TCR beta chain appears in the sequencing data of a study of CD4 T cells in relation to SARS-CoV-2 and coronaviruses. Germline loops: CDR1 MDHEN, CDR2 SYDVKM. V shed 3 bases, J shed 12 bases, and the junction held 8 bases outside the gene matches. This CDR3 spans 14 amino acids. Naive and memory CD4+ T cells were separated from cryopreserved PBMCs. Here immunoSEQ multiplex PCR was the method, and the copy in TCRdb shows in-frame clones only, minus some. The table lists about 36,000 clones, 77% of them singletons. On this clone: The antigen remains unidentified.

Sequencing was performed on memory CD4+ T cells from PBMCs, cultured in vitro. The TCR sequence derives from an adult with COVID-19. The rearrangement links TRBV28 to TRBJ2-7, with 13 bases matching TRBD2. CDR3 residues: CASSLRTSGSQPYF. The CDR3, as DNA: TGTGCCAGCAGTTTGCGGACTAGCGGGAGTCAGCCGTACTTC.